The TCR beta chain described here comes from a study of CD8+ T cells in alopecia areata. Extraction of RNA preceded its reverse transcription into cDNA, which served as the sequencing template. The repertoire was sequenced with immunoSEQ multiplex PCR; TCRdb's copy has only in-frame clones and lacks some. The sample lists about 91,000 clones; roughly two fifths were seen once. Germline values: CDR1 SQVTM, CDR2 ANQGSEA. Trimming cost V 8 bases and J 7 bases, with 17 bases left between them. This CDR3 is built from 12 residues. The chain has TRBV29-1 and TRBJ2-5, with D tentatively TRBD1 or TRBD2 (5 bases each). The sequenced material came from CD4+ T cells sorted from blood. The sequence came from a human donor with alopecia areata. The chain's CDR3 is CSPGRTRWTQYF. CDR3 bases: TGCAGCCCGGGACGGACCCGGTGGACCCAGTACTTC.